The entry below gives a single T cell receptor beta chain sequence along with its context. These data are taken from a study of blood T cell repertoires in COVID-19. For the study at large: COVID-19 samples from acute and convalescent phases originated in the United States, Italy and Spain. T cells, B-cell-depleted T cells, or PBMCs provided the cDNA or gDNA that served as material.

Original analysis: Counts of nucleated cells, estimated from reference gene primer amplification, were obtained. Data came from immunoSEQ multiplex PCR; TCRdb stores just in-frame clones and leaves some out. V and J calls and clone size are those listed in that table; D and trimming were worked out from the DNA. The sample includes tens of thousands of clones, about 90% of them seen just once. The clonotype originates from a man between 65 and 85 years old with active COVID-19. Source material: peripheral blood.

This CDR3 reads CASSLLRGQAYGNEQFF. The CDR3 bases are TGCGCCAGCAGCTTGCTCCGGGGACAGGCTTACGGGAATGAGCAGTTCTTC. The V call is TRBV5-1, the J call TRBJ2-1; 8 positions agree with TRBD1. CDR1 and CDR2 from the germline V gene are SGHRS and YFSETQ. V shed 1 base and J 7 bases; nucleotides not matched to a gene: 13. This CDR3 is built from 17 residues.